This T cell receptor (beta chain) originates from a study of cytomegalovirus exposure and HLA in healthy donors. Germline CDR1 is SGHRS and CDR2 is YFSETQ. This CDR3 has 16 residues. V shed 4 bases and J 3 bases; nucleotides not matched to a gene: 8. Primers: 60 Vbeta forward and 13 Jbeta reverse. Produced via immunoSEQ multiplex PCR; TCRdb's table is partial and in-frame only. In the table there are some 140,000 clones, around three quarters of which are singletons. Points on this clone: As yet, its antigen is unknown.

General study points: In a later analysis, HLA-associated beta chains showed higher expansion and lower generation probabilities than comparable chains. Associated with cytomegalovirus, according to the listing, were 170 or so TCR beta chains. Researchers reportedly found TCR beta sequences accurately predicted most subjects' HLA-A and HLA-B alleles.

The sample consisted of PBMCs. This chain uses TRBV5-1 with TRBJ1-1, with 11 nucleotides matching TRBD1. The sequence was collected from a man aged 35 to 55 in good health and CMV-seropositive. The CDR3 loop reads CASSARDRGGDTEAFF. CDR3 sequence (DNA): TGCGCCAGCAGCGCCCGGGACAGGGGGGGAGACACTGAAGCTTTCTTT.